The source of this TCR beta chain is a study of T-cell memory formation after mild COVID-19. Across the study: The TCR clusters were mostly specific to one donor. Study conclusions and caveats: Cross-reactive memory seemingly joined, as some responding clones were found in pre-infection memory. Clones that contracted from day 15 to 85 had balanced CD4/CD8; later expanders were CD4+ biased.

Comments on this clonotype: Its target is unknown.

Germline loops: CDR1 MNHEY, CDR2 SVGAGI. The germline V and J ends were trimmed by 7 bases and 9 bases, with 16 bases remaining between them. The CDR3 has 13 amino acids. cDNA libraries for TCR alpha and TCR beta, carrying sample barcodes and UMIs, came from 5'RACE with constant-segment primers. MiXCR, run by TCRdb on the 5' RACE reads, gives a single entry per CDR3 protein. The sample shows a few hundred thousand distinct CDR3 sequences, about 27% of them seen only once. The specimen was PBMCs or a T cell subset sorted from them (not recorded which). The receptor was isolated from an adult woman who had mild COVID-19 (a few samples of this study predate the infection). Cell type and time point are not known. The rearrangement links TRBV6-5 to TRBJ2-1; D may match TRBD1 or TRBD2 (5 bases each). CDR3 nucleotide sequence: TGTGCCAGCAACCAGGGACCCCGCAGTGAGCAGTTCTTC. This codes for CASNQGPRSEQFF.